Shown below are 25 T cell receptor beta chains from a single sample sequenced in a study of CD8 T cells in Susac syndrome (dated by TCRdb to about 2019). Receptor libraries were prepared by the immunoSEQ multiplex PCR assay. RNA was extracted using the RNeasy kit, and about 0.5 to 1 ug of the RNA was reverse transcribed with random hexamers. TCRdb redid the processing of the public reads, applying fastp at Q25 and MiXCR, and retained in-frame beta chains. Rows are combined by CDR3 protein, so each entry shows the most common genes and DNA. In this sample the table shows tens of thousands of distinct CDR3 sequences, about 94% of which occur a single time. The ten biggest clones cover 0.5% to 0.7% of the sample. What was sequenced was CD8+ T cells from PBMCs. These receptors all stem from a human donor with multiple sclerosis.

The rearrangement links TRBV19 to TRBJ2-7, with D possibly matching TRBD1 (6 bases). The CDR3 is 13 amino acids. Per germline, CDR1 LNHDA and CDR2 SQIVND (reference sequence). V was shortened by 5 bases and J by 4 bases, with 12 bases between the two germline ends. Here the CDR3 reads CASSGLDSYEQYF. As DNA, the CDR3 is TGTGCCAGTAGTGGGCTGGACAGTTACGAGCAGTACTTC.

The rearrangement links TRBV19 to TRBJ2-7; 10 bases fit TRBD2. V lost 5 bases, J lost 2 bases, and 6 bases stayed unmatched. Per the germline V gene, CDR1 is LNHDA and CDR2 is SQIVND (reference sequence). The CDR3 length is 15 residues. The CDR3 DNA is TGTGCCAGTAGTCCGGGACTAGCGTCGACCTACGAGCAGTACTTC. The encoded protein is CASSPGLASTYEQYF.

The chain has TRBV12-3 or TRBV12-4 and TRBJ1-5; D possibly corresponds to TRBD1 (5 bases). V was shortened by 2 bases and J by 9 bases, with 11 bases between the two germline ends. There are 13 residues in the CDR3. CDR3 region: CASSLLSDRPQHF. CDR3 nucleotide sequence: TGTGCCAGCAGTTTACTCTCCGACAGGCCCCAGCATTTT.

CDR3 coding DNA: TGTGCCAGCAGCCAAACTAGCGCTGGGGCCGACGAGCAGTACTTC. Protein: CASSQTSAGADEQYF. V and J are TRBV13 and TRBJ2-7, with 7 nucleotides matching TRBD2. Germline CDR1 and CDR2: PRHDT and FYEKMQ (reference sequence). Unmatched junction bases numbered 12, after V lost 5 bases and J lost 5 bases. The CDR3 length is 15 residues.

This chain connects TRBV29-1 to TRBJ2-6, with no clear D. V was pared by 0 bases and J by 0 bases, with 6 bases between. Germline CDR1 reads SQVTM; CDR2 reads ANQGSEA. The CDR3 contains 15 residues. CDR3 sequence: CSVEDLSSGANVLTF. CDR3 bases: TGCAGCGTTGAAGATTTGAGCTCTGGGGCCAACGTCCTGACTTTC.

The chain links TRBV30 to TRBJ1-6; 10 bases agree with TRBD1. The V gene end was trimmed by 6 bases and the J gene end by 10 bases; junction bases not matched to a gene: 12. The CDR3 is 15 residues long. The germline V gene has CDR1 GTSNPN and CDR2 SVGIG (reference sequence). Here the CDR3 reads CACVKPGQGRSPLHF. The CDR3 DNA reads TGTGCCTGCGTAAAACCGGGACAGGGGCGATCACCCCTCCACTTT.

In this sample, this clonotype turned up once. The chain employs TRBV6-2 or TRBV6-3 and TRBJ2-2; D not resolved. Germline lookup yields CDR1 MNHEY and CDR2 SVGEGT. The length of the CDR3 is 17 residues. V lost 2 bases and J 2 bases, leaving 15 bases between the germline ends. CDR3 DNA: TGTGCCAGCAGTTACGCGGCGGCTACAGACAACACCGGGGAGCTGTTTTTT. This gives the protein CASSYAAATDNTGELFF.

The chain recombines TRBV20-1 with TRBJ1-5, with D possibly matching TRBD1 (5 bases). V was shortened by 3 bases and J by 5 bases, with 11 bases between the two germline ends. The CDR3 extends over 13 amino acids. From germline, CDR1 is DFQATT and CDR2 SNEGSKA (reference sequence). In DNA form, the CDR3 reads TGCAGTGCTAGCTGGGACCGTGATCAGCCCCAGCATTTT. It encodes CSASWDRDQPQHF.

The chain carries TRBV12-3 or TRBV12-4 and TRBJ1-5; D call uncertain. CDR3 length equals 15 residues. Trimming pared 6 bases from V and 2 bases from J, leaving 14 bases between. CDR3 amino acids: CASSPTELGNQPQHF. DNA for the CDR3: TGTGCCAGCAGCCCAACTGAGTTGGGCAATCAGCCCCAGCATTTT.

The chain recombines TRBV9 with TRBJ1-5; D ambiguous. Germline loops: CDR1 SGDLS, CDR2 YYNGEE. This CDR3 has 15 amino acids. V dropped 0 bases and J dropped 0 bases, with 7 bases sitting between them. The CDR3 sequence is CASSVGGDSNQPQHF. The CDR3 coding sequence is TGTGCCAGCAGCGTAGGTGGGGATAGCAATCAGCCCCAGCATTTT.

CDR3 DNA sequence: TGCAGTGCAGCAGGGGGCACTGAAGCTTTCTTT. Its protein is CSAAGGTEAFF. This chain links TRBV20-1 with TRBJ1-1; TRBD1 agrees at 7 bases. The CDR3 is 11 residues long. J lost 4 bases, V lost 6 bases, and 2 bases had no gene match. The V gene's germline CDR1 is DFQATT and CDR2 SNEGSKA (reference sequence).

The V and J genes are TRBV5-4 and TRBJ2-7, with 11 bases identical to TRBD2. After removal of 3 bases from V and 2 bases from J, the junction contained 7 bases not matched to a gene. The germline V gene has CDR1 SGHNT and CDR2 YYREEE (reference sequence). The CDR3 loop spans 16 amino acids. The CDR3 loop reads CASSSGLAEGAYEQYF. The DNA for the CDR3 is TGTGCCAGCAGCTCGGGACTAGCGGAGGGCGCCTACGAGCAGTACTTC.

The V call is TRBV7-9, the J call TRBJ2-1; possibly TRBD2 for D (5 bases). Trimming pared 0 bases from V and 0 bases from J, leaving 9 bases between. The CDR3 runs 16 residues. The V gene's germline CDR1 is SEHNR and CDR2 FQNEAQ (reference sequence). CDR3 in DNA: TGTGCCAGCAGCTTAGCGGCGGGCCGCTCCTACAATGAGCAGTTCTTC. This sequence encodes CASSLAAGRSYNEQFF.

The V and J genes are TRBV20-1 and TRBJ2-5, with D perhaps TRBD2 (6 bases). The germline CDR1 and CDR2 sequences are DFQATT and SNEGSKA (reference sequence). Trimming cost V 6 bases and J 5 bases, with 13 bases left between them. This CDR3 has 12 amino acids. In DNA form, the CDR3 reads TGCAGTGCCCGAGGACTAATGGAGACCCAGTACTTC. The encoded protein is CSARGLMETQYF.

The chain employs TRBV15 and TRBJ1-1; no clear D. Germline CDR1 LNHNV, CDR2 YYDKDF (reference sequence). Trimming shortened V by 2 bases and J by 2 bases, and 3 bases separated the two germline ends. CDR3 length: 12 residues. For the CDR3, the DNA is TGTGCCACCAGCAGACTTAACACTGAAGCTTTCTTT. This codes for CATSRLNTEAFF.

This sequence joins TRBV20-1 and TRBJ2-7, with 10 bases that match TRBD2. The J segment lost 3 bases and the V segment lost 5 bases, leaving 10 bases of the junction unmatched. Germline values: CDR1 DFQATT, CDR2 SNEGSKA (reference sequence). CDR3 size: 15 residues. CDR3 nucleotide sequence: TGCAGTGCTCGACTAGCGGGTCCTGTGGGCTACGAGCAGTACTTC. Translation gives CSARLAGPVGYEQYF.

The rearrangement uses TRBV12-3 or TRBV12-4 and TRBJ2-1; possibly TRBD2 for D (6 bases). The CDR3 has 11 residues. V lost 6 bases, J lost 10 bases, and 10 bases lay in between. The CDR3 loop is CASSPGLEQFF. CDR3 DNA sequence: TGTGCCAGCAGCCCCGGACTAGAGCAGTTCTTC.

This clonotype appeared a single time. The J gene is TRBJ2-5, the V gene TRBV24-1, with 7 bases identical to TRBD1. V lost 7 bases to trimming and J lost 5 bases; unmatched junction nucleotides: 6. This CDR3 has 13 residues. Germline-derived CDR1 and CDR2 are KGHDR and SFDVKD. CDR3 DNA sequence: TGTGCCACCAGCCATGACAGGGTTGAGACCCAGTACTTC. Its translation: CATSHDRVETQYF.

The V and J genes are TRBV6-5 and TRBJ2-3; a possible D gene is TRBD1 (5 bases). Trimming stripped 8 bases from V and 0 bases from J, with 6 bases between. Germline V gene data show CDR1 as MNHEY and CDR2 as SVGAGI. The CDR3 sequence is 12 residues long. This CDR3 reads CASWGSTDTQYF. DNA for the CDR3: TGTGCCAGCTGGGGCAGCACAGATACGCAGTATTTT.

This chain joins TRBV28 and TRBJ2-7; 10 nucleotides line up with TRBD2. Germline CDR1 and CDR2: MDHEN and SYDVKM. CDR3 length: 15 amino acids. Trimming removed 6 bases from V and 2 bases from J; junction bases left unmatched: 7. The CDR3 DNA is TGTGCCAGCAGCTCTACTAGCGGGACCCCCTACGAGCAGTACTTC. Encoded protein: CASSSTSGTPYEQYF.

The chain joins TRBV18 to TRBJ2-3; D gene unclear. Germline V CDR1 and CDR2: KGHSH, LQKENI. The CDR3 covers 13 residues. V was pared by 2 bases and J by 2 bases, with 5 bases between. CDR3 residues: CASSPSSTDTQYF. CDR3 sequence (DNA): TGTGCCAGCTCACCATCGTCCACAGATACGCAGTATTTT.

This chain connects TRBV4-3 to TRBJ1-2; the D gene is possibly TRBD1 (5 bases). V was pared by 0 bases and J by 4 bases, with 12 bases between. The CDR3 loop spans 15 amino acids. Germline V CDR1 and CDR2: LGHNA, YSLEER. The CDR3 nucleotides are TGCGCCAGCAGCCAAGATCTGGGGGGAGGCTATGGCTACACCTTC. It yields the protein CASSQDLGGGYGYTF.

The rearrangement joins TRBV4-1 to TRBJ2-1; D is unresolved. The germline V gene encodes CDR1 MGHRA and CDR2 YSYEKL. Trimming left V 2 bases short and J 11 bases short, with 13 bases between. The CDR3 runs to 13 residues. The CDR3, as DNA: TGCGCCAGCAGCCAAATCGTCGTGGCCCAGCAGTTCTTC. This sequence encodes CASSQIVVAQQFF.

This clonotype was counted a single time. The rearrangement joins TRBV12-3 or TRBV12-4 to TRBJ1-5; no firm D call. Trimming took off 3 bases at V and 6 bases at J, with 9 bases between the two ends. The CDR3 sequence is 13 residues long. The CDR3 sequence: CASSFQTGQPQHF. The DNA for the CDR3 is TGTGCCAGCAGTTTCCAGACGGGTCAGCCCCAGCATTTT.

The rearrangement joins TRBV7-6 to TRBJ2-5; 9 bases are a match to TRBD1. With 5 bases clipped from V and 4 bases from J, the junction kept 8 bases outside the gene matches. The CDR3 is made up of 15 amino acids. Germline assignment: CDR1 SGHVS and CDR2 FNYEAQ. The CDR3 bases are TGTGCCAGCAGCCAGCACAGGGGGCCTGGAGAGACCCAGTACTTC. Amino acids: CASSQHRGPGETQYF.